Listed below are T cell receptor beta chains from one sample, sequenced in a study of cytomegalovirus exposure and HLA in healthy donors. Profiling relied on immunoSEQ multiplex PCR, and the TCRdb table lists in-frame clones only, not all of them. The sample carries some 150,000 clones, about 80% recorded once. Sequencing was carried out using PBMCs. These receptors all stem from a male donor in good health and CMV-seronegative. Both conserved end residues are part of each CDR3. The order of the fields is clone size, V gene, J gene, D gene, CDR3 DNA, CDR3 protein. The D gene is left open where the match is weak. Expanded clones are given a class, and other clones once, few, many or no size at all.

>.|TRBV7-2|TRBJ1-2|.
TGTGCCAGCAGCTCTCAGGGGACTACTAACTATGGCTACACCTTC
CASSSQGTTNYGYTF
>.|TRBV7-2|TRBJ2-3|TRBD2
TGTGCCAGCAGCGCGTATAGCGGGGGGTTCATCGGTAGGACAGATACGCAGTATTTT
CASSAYSGGFIGRTDTQYF
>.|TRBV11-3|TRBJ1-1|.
TGTGCCAGGGACCGAGGGACTGAAGCTTTCTTT
CARDRGTEAFF
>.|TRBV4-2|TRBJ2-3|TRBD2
TGTGCCAGCAGCCAAGAATGGGGACTAGCGGGGAAGGGAGATACGCAGTATTTT
CASSQEWGLAGKGDTQYF
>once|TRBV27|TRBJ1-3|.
TGTGCCAGCAGTCCCCTGACGGGACTCTCTGGAAACACCATATATTTT
CASSPLTGLSGNTIYF
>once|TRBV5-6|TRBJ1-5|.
TGTGCCAGCAGCCCATTTCGACAGGCCAATCAGCCCCAGCATTTT
CASSPFRQANQPQHF
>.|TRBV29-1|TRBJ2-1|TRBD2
TGCAGCGTTGAAGAAGGCGGGGGAGGGTCCTACAATGAGCAGTTCTTC
CSVEEGGGGSYNEQFF
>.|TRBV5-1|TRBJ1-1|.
TGCGCCAGCAGCTTGGAGTACACGGTTCAGGATATCACTGAAGCTTTCTTT
CASSLEYTVQDITEAFF
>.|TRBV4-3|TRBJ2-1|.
TGCGCCAGCAGCCAAGGGGCCTTGTCCAATGAGCAGTTCTTC
CASSQGALSNEQFF
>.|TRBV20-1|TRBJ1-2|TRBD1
TGCAGTGCTATTAGGGGGCACGGCTACACCTTC
CSAIRGHGYTF
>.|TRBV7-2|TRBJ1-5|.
TGTGCCAGCAGCTTCAGGGTCGCTCAGCCCCAGCATTTT
CASSFRVAQPQHF
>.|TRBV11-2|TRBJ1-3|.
TGTGCCAGCAGCTCCCTTTGGAGCTCTGGAAACACCATATATTTT
CASSSLWSSGNTIYF
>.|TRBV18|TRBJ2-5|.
TGTGCCAGCTCCCCATCCATTCAACAAGAGACCCAGTACTTC
CASSPSIQQETQYF